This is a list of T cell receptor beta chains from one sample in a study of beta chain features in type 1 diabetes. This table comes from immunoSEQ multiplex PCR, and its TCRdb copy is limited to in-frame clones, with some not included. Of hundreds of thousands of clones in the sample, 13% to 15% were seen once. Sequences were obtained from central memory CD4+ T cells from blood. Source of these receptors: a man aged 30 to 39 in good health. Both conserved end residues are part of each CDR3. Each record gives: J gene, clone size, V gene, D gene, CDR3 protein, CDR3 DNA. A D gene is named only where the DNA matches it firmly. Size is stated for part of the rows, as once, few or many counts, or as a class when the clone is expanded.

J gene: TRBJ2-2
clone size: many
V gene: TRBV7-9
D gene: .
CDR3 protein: CASSLDAGNTGELFF
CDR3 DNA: TGTGCCAGCAGCTTAGATGCCGGTAACACCGGGGAGCTGTTTTTT

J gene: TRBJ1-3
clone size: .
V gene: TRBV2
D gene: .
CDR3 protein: CASDDGGSGNTIYF
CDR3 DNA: TGTGCCAGCGACGACGGTGGCTCTGGAAACACCATATATTTT

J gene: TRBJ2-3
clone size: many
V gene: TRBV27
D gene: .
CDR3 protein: CASSAGSGASTDTQYF
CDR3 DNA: TGTGCCAGCAGTGCCGGTTCCGGGGCTAGCACAGATACGCAGTATTTT

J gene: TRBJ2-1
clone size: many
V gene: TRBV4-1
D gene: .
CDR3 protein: CASSQDSTFSSYNEQFF
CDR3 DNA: TGCGCCAGCAGCCAAGACTCCACGTTCAGCTCCTACAATGAGCAGTTCTTC

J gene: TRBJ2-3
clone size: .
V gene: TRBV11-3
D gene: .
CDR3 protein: CASSLGAVTDTQYF
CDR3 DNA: TGTGCCAGCAGCTTAGGGGCAGTCACAGATACGCAGTATTTT

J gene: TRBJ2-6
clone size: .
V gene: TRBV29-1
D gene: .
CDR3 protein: CSGHGQSRGGWKPGANVLTF
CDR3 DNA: TGCAGCGGCCACGGGCAATCGAGGGGCGGATGGAAGCCTGGGGCCAACGTCCTGACTTTC

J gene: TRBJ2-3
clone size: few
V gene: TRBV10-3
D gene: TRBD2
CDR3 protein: CAILAGVEDTQYF
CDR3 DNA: TGTGCCATATTAGCGGGAGTTGAAGATACGCAGTATTTT

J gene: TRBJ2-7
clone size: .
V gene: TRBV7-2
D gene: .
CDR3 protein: CASSLDSLWQYF
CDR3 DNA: TGTGCCAGCAGCTTAGACAGTTTATGGCAGTACTTC

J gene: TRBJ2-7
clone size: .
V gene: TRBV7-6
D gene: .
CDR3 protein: CASSSTSSYEQYF
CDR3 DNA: TGTGCCAGCAGCTCGACCAGCTCCTACGAGCAGTACTTC

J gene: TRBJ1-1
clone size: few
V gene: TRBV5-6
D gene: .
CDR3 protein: CASSPWGVTEAFF
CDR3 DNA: TGTGCCAGCAGCCCATGGGGGGTCACTGAAGCTTTCTTT

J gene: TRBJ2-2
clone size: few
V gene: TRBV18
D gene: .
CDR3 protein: CASSTKGAGELFF
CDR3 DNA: TGTGCCAGCTCAACCAAGGGGGCCGGGGAGCTGTTTTTT

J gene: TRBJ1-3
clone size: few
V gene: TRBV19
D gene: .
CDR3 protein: CASSIPTPSGNTIYF
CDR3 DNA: TGTGCCAGTAGTATCCCGACACCCTCTGGAAACACCATATATTTT

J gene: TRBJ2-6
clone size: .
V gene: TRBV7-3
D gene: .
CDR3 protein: CASSPSGDSGANVLTF
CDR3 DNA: TGTGCCAGTTCCCCCTCGGGCGACTCTGGGGCCAACGTCCTGACTTTC

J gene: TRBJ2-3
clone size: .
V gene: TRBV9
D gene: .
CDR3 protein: CASSVAPGATDTQYF
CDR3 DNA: TGTGCCAGCAGCGTAGCCCCAGGGGCCACAGATACGCAGTATTTT

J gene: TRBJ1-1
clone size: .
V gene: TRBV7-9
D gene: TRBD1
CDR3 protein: CASSLTGRSNTEAFF
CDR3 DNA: TGTGCCAGCAGCTTGACAGGGCGTTCGAACACTGAAGCTTTCTTT

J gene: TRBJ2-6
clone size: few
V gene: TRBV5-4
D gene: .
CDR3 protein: CASSLGGRSAGANVLTF
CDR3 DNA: TGTGCCAGCAGCTTGGGGGGCCGAAGCGCTGGGGCCAACGTCCTGACTTTC

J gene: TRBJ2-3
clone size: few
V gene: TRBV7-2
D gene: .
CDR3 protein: CASSLGADTQYF
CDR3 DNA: TGTGCCAGCAGCTTGGGGGCGGATACGCAGTATTTT

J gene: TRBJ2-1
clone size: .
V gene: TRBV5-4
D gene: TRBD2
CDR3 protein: CASSLVSSGYNEQFF
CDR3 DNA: TGTGCCAGCAGCTTGGTTTCTAGCGGATACAATGAGCAGTTCTTC

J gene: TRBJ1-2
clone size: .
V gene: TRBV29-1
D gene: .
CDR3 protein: CSVGGGGDGYTF
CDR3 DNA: TGCAGCGTTGGCGGGGGGGGAGATGGCTACACCTTC

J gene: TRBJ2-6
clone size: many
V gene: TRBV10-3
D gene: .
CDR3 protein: CAISERPQGSGANVLTF
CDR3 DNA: TGTGCCATCAGTGAGCGCCCGCAGGGGTCTGGGGCCAACGTCCTGACTTTC

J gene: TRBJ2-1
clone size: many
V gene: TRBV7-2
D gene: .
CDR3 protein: CASSLVSGGTYNEQFF
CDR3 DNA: TGTGCCAGCAGCTTAGTATCTGGGGGTACCTACAATGAGCAGTTCTTC

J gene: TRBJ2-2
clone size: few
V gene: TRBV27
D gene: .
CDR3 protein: CASSLSLLGELFF
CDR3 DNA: TGTGCCAGCAGTTTATCTCTTCTAGGGGAGCTGTTTTTT

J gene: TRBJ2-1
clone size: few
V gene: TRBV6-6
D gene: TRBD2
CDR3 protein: CASNVAGGGNEQFF
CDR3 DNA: TGTGCCAGCAACGTAGCGGGAGGGGGGAATGAGCAGTTCTTC

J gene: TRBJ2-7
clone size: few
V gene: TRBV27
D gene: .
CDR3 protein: CASSFDVSRVPYEQYF
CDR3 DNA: TGTGCCAGCAGTTTCGATGTGTCCAGGGTCCCCTACGAGCAGTACTTC

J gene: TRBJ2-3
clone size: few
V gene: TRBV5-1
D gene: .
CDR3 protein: CASSFLAADTDTQYF
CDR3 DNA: TGCGCCAGCAGCTTTTTAGCGGCTGACACAGATACGCAGTATTTT

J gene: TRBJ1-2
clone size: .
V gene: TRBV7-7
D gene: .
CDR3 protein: CASSQTASGDYGYTF
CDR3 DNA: TGTGCCAGCAGCCAAACCGCCTCAGGGGACTATGGCTACACCTTC

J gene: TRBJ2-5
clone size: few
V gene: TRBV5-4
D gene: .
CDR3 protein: CASSLAGGRAGETQYF
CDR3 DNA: TGTGCCAGCAGCTTGGCGGGGGGCAGGGCAGGGGAGACCCAGTACTTC

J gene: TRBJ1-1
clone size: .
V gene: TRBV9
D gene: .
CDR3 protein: CASSHNTEAFF
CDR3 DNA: TGTGCCAGCAGCCACAACACTGAAGCTTTCTTT

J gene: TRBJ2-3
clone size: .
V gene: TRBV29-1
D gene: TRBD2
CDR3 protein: CSVAGGSTSTDTQYF
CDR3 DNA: TGCAGCGTTGCGGGGGGGAGCACTAGCACAGATACGCAGTATTTT

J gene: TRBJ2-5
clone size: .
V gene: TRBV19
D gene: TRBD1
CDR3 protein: CASSETGAGTQYF
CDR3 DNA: TGTGCCAGTAGTGAAACAGGGGCTGGGACCCAGTACTTC

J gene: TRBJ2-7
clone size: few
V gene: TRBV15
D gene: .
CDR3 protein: CATREGKEQYF
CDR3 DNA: TGTGCCACCCGGGAAGGGAAAGAGCAGTACTTC

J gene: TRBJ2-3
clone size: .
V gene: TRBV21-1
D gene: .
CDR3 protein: CASSKRGLAGGQTQYF
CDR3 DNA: TGTGCCAGCAGCAAACGGGGACTAGCGGGGGGGCAGACGCAGTATTTT

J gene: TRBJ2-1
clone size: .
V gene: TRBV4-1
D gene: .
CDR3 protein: CASSRSGVYNEQFF
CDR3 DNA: TGCGCCAGCAGCCGCTCCGGGGTGTACAATGAGCAGTTCTTC

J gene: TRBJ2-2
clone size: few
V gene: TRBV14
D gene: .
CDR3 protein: CASSQDGVWDTTGELFF
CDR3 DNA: TGTGCCAGCAGCCAAGATGGAGTATGGGATACCACCGGGGAGCTGTTTTTT

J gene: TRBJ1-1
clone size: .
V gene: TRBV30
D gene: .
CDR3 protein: CAWSVFPGRTEAFF
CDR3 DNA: TGTGCCTGGAGTGTATTTCCGGGTCGGACTGAAGCTTTCTTT

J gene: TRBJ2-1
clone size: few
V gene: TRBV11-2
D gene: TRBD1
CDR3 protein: CASSSRGRDSYNEQFF
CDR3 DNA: TGTGCCAGCAGCTCCAGAGGTCGGGACAGCTACAATGAGCAGTTCTTC

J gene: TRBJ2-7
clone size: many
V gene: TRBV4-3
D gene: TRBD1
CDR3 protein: CASSQRTGDEQYF
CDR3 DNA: TGCGCCAGCAGCCAAAGGACAGGGGACGAGCAGTACTTC

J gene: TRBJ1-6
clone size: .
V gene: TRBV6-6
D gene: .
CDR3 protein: CASSALGVPNNSPLHF
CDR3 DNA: TGTGCCAGCAGTGCACTGGGGGTCCCCAATAATTCACCCCTCCACTTT

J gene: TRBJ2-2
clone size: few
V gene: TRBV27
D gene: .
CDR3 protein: CASSLSRGDNLFF
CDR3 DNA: TGTGCCAGCAGTTTATCGCGAGGAGATAACCTGTTTTTT

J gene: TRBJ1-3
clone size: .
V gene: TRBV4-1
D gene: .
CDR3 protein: CASSPGVRGNTIYF
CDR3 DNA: TGCGCCAGCAGTCCGGGTGTGCGAGGAAACACCATATATTTT

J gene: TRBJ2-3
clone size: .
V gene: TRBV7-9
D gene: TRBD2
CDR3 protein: CASSLRPGTSGVRTDTQYF
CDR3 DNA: TGTGCCAGCAGCTTACGTCCCGGGACTAGCGGAGTACGCACAGATACGCAGTATTTT

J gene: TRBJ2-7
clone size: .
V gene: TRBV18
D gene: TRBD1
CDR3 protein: CASSPPGQGVDEQYF
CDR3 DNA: TGTGCCAGCTCACCACCGGGACAGGGCGTTGACGAGCAGTACTTC

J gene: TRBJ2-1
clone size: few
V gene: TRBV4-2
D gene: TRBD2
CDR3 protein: CASSSLAGGLSGEQFF
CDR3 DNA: TGTGCCAGCAGCTCACTAGCGGGAGGGCTGAGTGGTGAGCAGTTCTTC

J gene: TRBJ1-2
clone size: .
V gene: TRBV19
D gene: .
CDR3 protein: CASGAGADYGYTF
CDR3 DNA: TGTGCCAGTGGGGCAGGGGCAGACTATGGCTACACCTTC

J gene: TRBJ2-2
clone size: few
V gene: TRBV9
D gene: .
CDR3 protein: CASSVGNRANTGELFF
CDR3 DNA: TGTGCCAGCAGCGTAGGGAACAGGGCGAACACCGGGGAGCTGTTTTTT

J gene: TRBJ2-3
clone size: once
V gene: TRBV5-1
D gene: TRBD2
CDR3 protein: CASSLEGRAGGTDTQYF
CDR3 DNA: TGCGCCAGCAGCTTGGAGGGCAGGGCGGGGGGCACAGATACGCAGTATTTT

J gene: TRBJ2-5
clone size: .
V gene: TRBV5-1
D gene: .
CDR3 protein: CASSQRTIQETQYF
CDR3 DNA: TGCGCCAGCAGTCAGCGCACTATACAAGAGACCCAGTACTTC

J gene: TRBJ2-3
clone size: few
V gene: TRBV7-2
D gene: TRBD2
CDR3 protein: CASSLAGGRSADTQYF
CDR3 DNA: TGTGCCAGCAGCCTAGCGGGGGGGCGCAGTGCAGATACGCAGTATTTT

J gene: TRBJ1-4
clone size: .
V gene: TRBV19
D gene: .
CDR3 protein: CASSMRGMDEKLFF
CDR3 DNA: TGTGCCAGTAGTATGCGGGGGATGGATGAAAAACTGTTTTTT

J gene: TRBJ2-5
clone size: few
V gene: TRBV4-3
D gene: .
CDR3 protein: CASSRDRQETQYF
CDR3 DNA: TGCGCCAGCAGCCGCGACAGGCAAGAGACCCAGTACTTC

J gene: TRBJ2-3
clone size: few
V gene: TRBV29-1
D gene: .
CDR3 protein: CSVEWLALHTDTQYF
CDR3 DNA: TGCAGCGTTGAATGGTTAGCCCTTCACACAGATACGCAGTATTTT

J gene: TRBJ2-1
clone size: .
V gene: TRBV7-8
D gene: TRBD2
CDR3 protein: CASSLGRLAGNEQFF
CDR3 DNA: TGTGCCAGCAGCTTAGGGCGGCTAGCGGGCAATGAGCAGTTCTTC

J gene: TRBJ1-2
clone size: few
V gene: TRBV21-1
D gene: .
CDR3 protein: CASSKDPGQGPSEDGYTF
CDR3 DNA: TGTGCCAGCAGCAAAGACCCCGGACAGGGGCCTAGTGAGGATGGCTACACCTTC

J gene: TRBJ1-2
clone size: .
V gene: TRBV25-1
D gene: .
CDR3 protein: CASTGGSGYTF
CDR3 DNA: TGTGCCAGCACCGGAGGGTCCGGCTACACCTTC

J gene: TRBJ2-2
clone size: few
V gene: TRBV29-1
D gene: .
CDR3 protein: CSVGQAAGELFF
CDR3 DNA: TGCAGCGTTGGACAGGCGGCCGGGGAGCTGTTTTTT